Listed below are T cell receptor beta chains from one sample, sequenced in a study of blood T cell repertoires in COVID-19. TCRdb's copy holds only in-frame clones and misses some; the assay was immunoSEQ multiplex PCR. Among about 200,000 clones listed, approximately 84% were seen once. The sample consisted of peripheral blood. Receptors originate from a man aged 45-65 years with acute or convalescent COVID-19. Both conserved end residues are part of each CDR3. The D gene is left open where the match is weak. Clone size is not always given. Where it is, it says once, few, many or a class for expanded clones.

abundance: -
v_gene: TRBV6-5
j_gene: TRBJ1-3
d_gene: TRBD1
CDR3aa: CASSYEDRETGNTIYF
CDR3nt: TGTGCCAGCAGTTACGAGGACAGGGAGACTGGAAACACCATATATTTT

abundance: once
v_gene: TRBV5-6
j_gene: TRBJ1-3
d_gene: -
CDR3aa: CASSPGHSKGNTIYF
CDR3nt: TGTGCCAGCAGCCCGGGACACTCTAAAGGAAACACCATATATTTT

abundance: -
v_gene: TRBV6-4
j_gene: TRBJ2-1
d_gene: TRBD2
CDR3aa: CASSDPSGGDNEQFF
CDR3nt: TGTGCCAGCAGTGACCCCAGCGGGGGGGACAATGAGCAGTTCTTC

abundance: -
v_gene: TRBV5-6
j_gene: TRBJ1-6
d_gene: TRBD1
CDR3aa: CASSSFDRGLFHF
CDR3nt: TGTGCCAGCAGTTCGTTTGACAGGGGACTCTTCCACTTT

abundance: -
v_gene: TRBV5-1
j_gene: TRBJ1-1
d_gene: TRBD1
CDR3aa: CASSLGQGGTEAFF
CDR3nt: TGCGCCAGCAGCTTGGGACAGGGCGGAACTGAAGCTTTCTTT

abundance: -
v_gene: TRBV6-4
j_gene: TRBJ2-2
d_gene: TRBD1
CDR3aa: CASSAQGANTGELFF
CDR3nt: TGTGCCAGCAGTGCACAGGGGGCGAACACCGGGGAGCTGTTTTTT

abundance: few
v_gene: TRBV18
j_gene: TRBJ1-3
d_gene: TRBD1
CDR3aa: CASSPGTASGNTIYF
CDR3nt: TGTGCCAGCTCACCAGGGACAGCCTCTGGAAACACCATATATTTT

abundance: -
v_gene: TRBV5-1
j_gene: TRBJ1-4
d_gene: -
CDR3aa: CASSPGVAGAFATNEKLFF
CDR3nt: TGCGCCAGCAGCCCCGGGGTAGCCGGAGCCTTTGCAACTAATGAAAAACTGTTTTTT

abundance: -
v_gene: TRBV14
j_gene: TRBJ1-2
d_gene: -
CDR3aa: CASSIADAGYYGYTF
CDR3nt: TGTGCCAGCAGCATTGCGGATGCGGGGTACTATGGCTACACCTTC

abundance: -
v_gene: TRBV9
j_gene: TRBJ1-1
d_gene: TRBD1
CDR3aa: CASSPGTGGTEAFF
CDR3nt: TGTGCCAGCAGCCCCGGGACAGGGGGGACTGAAGCTTTCTTT

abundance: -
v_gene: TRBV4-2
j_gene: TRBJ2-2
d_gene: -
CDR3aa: CASSHGPGHTSLGRVGELFF
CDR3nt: TGTGCCAGCAGCCATGGACCGGGCCACACTTCTTTAGGGCGGGTCGGGGAGCTGTTTTTT

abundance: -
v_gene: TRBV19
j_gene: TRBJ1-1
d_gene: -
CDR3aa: CASSIIGGSNTEAFF
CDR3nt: TGTGCCAGTAGTATAATTGGAGGGTCAAACACTGAAGCTTTCTTT

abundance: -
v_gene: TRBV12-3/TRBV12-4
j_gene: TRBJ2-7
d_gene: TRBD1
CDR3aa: CASIRTGIYEQYF
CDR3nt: TGTGCCAGCATACGGACAGGAATCTACGAGCAGTACTTC

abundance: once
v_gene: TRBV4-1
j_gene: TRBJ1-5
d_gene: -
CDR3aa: CASSQSQGYSNQPQHF
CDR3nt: TGCGCCAGCAGCCAATCACAGGGCTATAGCAATCAGCCCCAGCATTTT